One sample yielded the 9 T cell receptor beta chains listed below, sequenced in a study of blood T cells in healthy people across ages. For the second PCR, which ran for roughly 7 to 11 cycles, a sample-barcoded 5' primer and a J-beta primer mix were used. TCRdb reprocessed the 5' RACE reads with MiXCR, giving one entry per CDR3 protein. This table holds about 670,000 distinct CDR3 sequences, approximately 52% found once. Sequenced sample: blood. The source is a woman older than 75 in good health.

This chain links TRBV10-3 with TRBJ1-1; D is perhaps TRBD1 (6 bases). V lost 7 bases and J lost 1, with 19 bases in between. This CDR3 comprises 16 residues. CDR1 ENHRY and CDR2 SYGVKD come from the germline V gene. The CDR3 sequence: CAINVGQGQKNTEAFF. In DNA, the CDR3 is TGTGCCATCAATGTTGGCCAGGGGCAGAAGAACACTGAAGCTTTCTTT.

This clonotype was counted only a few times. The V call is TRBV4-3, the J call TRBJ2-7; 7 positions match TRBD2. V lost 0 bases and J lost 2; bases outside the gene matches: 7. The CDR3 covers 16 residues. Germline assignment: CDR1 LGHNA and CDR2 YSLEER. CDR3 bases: TGCGCCAGCAGCCAAGAGGTCGGCGGGGGTACCTACGAGCAGTACTTC. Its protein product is CASSQEVGGGTYEQYF.

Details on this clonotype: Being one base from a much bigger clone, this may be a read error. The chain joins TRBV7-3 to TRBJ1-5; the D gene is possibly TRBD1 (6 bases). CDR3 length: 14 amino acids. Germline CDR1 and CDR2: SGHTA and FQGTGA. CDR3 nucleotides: TGTGCCAGCAGCTTACAACAGGGCAATCAGTCCCAGCATTTT. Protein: CASSLQQGNQSQHF. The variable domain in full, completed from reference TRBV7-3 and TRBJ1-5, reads GAGVSQTPSNKVTEKGKYVELRCDPISGHTALYWYRQSLGQGPEFLIYFQGTGAADDSGLPNDRFFAVRPEGSVSTLKIQRTERGDSAVYLCASSLQQGNQSQHFGDGTRLSIL.

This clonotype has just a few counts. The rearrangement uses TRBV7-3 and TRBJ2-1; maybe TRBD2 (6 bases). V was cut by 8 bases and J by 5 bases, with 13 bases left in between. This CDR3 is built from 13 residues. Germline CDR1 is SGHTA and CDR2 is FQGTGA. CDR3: CASALGGDNEQFF. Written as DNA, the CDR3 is TGTGCCAGCGCCCTGGGCGGGGACAATGAGCAGTTCTTC.

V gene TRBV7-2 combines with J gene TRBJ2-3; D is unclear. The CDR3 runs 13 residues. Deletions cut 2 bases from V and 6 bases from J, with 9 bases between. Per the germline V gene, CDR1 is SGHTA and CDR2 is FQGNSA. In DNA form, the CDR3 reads TGTGCCAGCAGCTTAACTCTGGACGATACGCAGTATTTT. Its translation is CASSLTLDDTQYF.

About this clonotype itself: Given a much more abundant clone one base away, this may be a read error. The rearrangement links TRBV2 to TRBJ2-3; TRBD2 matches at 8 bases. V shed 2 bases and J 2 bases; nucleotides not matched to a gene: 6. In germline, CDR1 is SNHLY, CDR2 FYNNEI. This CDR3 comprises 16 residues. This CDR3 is CASSERRGASTDTQYF. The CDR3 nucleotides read TGTGCCAGCAGTGAAAGGCGGGGGGCATCCACAGATACGCAGTATTTT.

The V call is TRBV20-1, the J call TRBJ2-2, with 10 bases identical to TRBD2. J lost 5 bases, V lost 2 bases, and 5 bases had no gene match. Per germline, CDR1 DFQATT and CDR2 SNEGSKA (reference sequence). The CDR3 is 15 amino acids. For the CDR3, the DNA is TGCAGTGCTAGATCGGCGACTAGCGGGACCGGGGAGCTGTTTTTT. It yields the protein CSARSATSGTGELFF.

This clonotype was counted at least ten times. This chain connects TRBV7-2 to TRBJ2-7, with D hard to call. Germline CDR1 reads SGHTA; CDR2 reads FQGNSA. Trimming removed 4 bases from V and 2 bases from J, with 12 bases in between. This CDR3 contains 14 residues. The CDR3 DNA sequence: TGTGCCAGCAGCTCTCGGGTGCGACCCTACGAGCAGTACTTC. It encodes CASSSRVRPYEQYF.

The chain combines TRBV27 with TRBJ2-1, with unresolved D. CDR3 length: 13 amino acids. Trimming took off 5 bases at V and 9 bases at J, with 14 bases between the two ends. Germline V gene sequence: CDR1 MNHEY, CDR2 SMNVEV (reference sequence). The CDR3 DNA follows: TGTGCCAGCAGTCCACCCCGGAGTTTTGAGCAGTTCTTC. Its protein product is CASSPPRSFEQFF.